This T cell receptor beta chain was sequenced for a study of blood T cell repertoires in COVID-19. Trimming removed 4 bases from V and 10 bases from J; junction bases left unmatched: 5. The CDR3 spans 14 residues. Germline V gives CDR1 SEHNR, CDR2 FQNEAQ (reference sequence). TCRdb's copy holds only in-frame clones and misses some; the assay was immunoSEQ multiplex PCR. Among about 200,000 clones, around 85% were seen once, and the ten largest hold 2% to 2.5%. This sequence originates from a woman aged 45-60 years with acute or convalescent COVID-19. Sequencing was carried out using peripheral blood. This chain links TRBV7-9 with TRBJ1-6; 9 nucleotides line up with TRBD1. The CDR3 is CASSSGTGWSPLHF. The CDR3 DNA reads as TGTGCCAGCAGCTCCGGGACAGGGTGGTCACCCCTCCACTTT.